This note documents a single TCR beta chain sequence. Clones were read by immunoSEQ multiplex PCR, and TCRdb kept only the in-frame ones, dropping some. This table has around 20,000 clones, about 80% appearing once. The CDR3 spans 15 residues. Germline CDR1 reads SGHRS; CDR2 reads YFSETQ. The sample is drawn from a study of sequential checkpoint blockade in melanoma. Study-level information: Randomization was 1:1 between first-line nivolumab→ipilimumab and ipilimumab→nivolumab. Both treatment sequences were followed by maintenance nivolumab.

Treatment indicated: randomized to nivolumab then ipilimumab (arm A) or the reverse (arm B). None of the patients previously received DNA-damaging chemotherapy. Live CD3+CD8+ CD19− CD56− cells were sorted from PBMCs. The input for sequencing was CD8+ T cells sorted from blood (inferred from file names), taken from a patient given nivolumab and ipilimumab in sequence. The sequence was obtained from a human donor with melanoma. This rearrangement joins TRBV5-1 to TRBJ2-5, with D possibly TRBD1 on 6 matching bases. TRBJ2-7 matches the DNA end more closely, so the J call is doubtful. The CDR3 bases are TGCGCCAGCAGCCTCGACAGGTCCGCCTCCTACGAGCAGTACTTC. As protein: CASSLDRSASYEQYF.